The present T cell receptor (beta chain) was sequenced within a study of T cells after yellow fever vaccination. One entry per CDR3 protein results from TCRdb running MiXCR on the 5' RACE reads. The data contain under 500,000 distinct CDR3 sequences, about 17% of them singletons. This clonotype has more than one count but fewer than ten. Deletions cut 0 bases from V and 0 bases from J, with 14 bases between. The CDR3 is 17 amino acids. Germline V gives CDR1 LGHNA, CDR2 YSLEER. This chain connects TRBV4-3 to TRBJ1-1; D is unclear. This receptor was taken from a young man who received the YFV17D yellow fever vaccine. The sequences come from PBMCs, collected before the yellow fever booster vaccination. The CDR3: CASSQDYFRNVNTEAFF. CDR3 in DNA: TGCGCCAGCAGCCAAGATTACTTTAGAAACGTGAACACTGAAGCTTTCTTT.